This paragraph reports one TCR beta chain. The specificity of this receptor is unknown. Base qualities are not provided; no much larger clone lies one nucleotide away. These data come from a study of CD39 and CD103 CD8 tumor-infiltrating T cells (dated by TCRdb to the late 2010s). Regarding the research as a whole: Repertoire comparisons were shown for an HPV-positive HNSCC, an HPV-negative HNSCC, an ovarian cancer and a melanoma patient. Deep sequencing of TCRbeta CDR3 was used to compare the repertoires of CD8 TIL subsets, defined by CD103 and CD39, against those of peripheral memory CD8 T cells. Summary of the overall study and its limitations: Compared with DN and SP CD8 TILs and with blood memory CD8 T cells, DP CD8 TILs appeared more oligoclonal, with the top 30 clonotypes covering roughly 50-90%. DP TIL clonotypes were rarely detected in blood or uninvolved lymph node, whereas DN TIL clonotypes were found to largely overlap with peripheral memory CD8 repertoires.

For each subset, between roughly 8,500 and 110,000 sorted cells were used for genomic DNA extraction with the DNeasy Blood and Tissue Kit. The immunoSEQ service sequenced and mapped the TCRbeta V-J or V-D-J regions, with coverage above 8x for each sample. From the authors' description of their analysis: Analysis was restricted to productive rearrangements exported from the immunoSEQ Analyzer platform, and clonality was assessed using the 500 most abundant clones. The Morisita-Horn similarity index and the Jaccard index were used to quantify repertoire overlap between populations. Morisita-Horn similarity between CD8 T-cell subset TCR repertoires was measured in about 6 cancer patients. Entries here come from immuneACCESS through TCRdb and include only in-frame sequences with V and J called. Some clones fail to appear in such tables; in the studies checked, an unresolved V gene covers under half of the shortfall, and the cause of the remainder is unknown. V, J and clone size are those of that table, while D and trimming were read from the DNA. This sample has around 15,000 clones in its table, and 75% to 95% of those were observed once. The top ten constitute approximately 4.5% of the sample.

Taken from cysteine to phenylalanine, the CDR3 has 16 residues. The retained sequence is limited to the CDR3, 48 bases, with the frame set at the first base. The germline V gene (reference sequence) specifies MNHEY as CDR1 and SMNVEV as CDR2. Germline trimming amounts to 4 bases on V and 2 bases on J, with 3 as the count of junction bases outside the gene matches. No therapy was being received by patients at the time of sample collection, although prior treatments had ranged from chemotherapy, radiotherapy, surgery and immunotherapy to none. Thawed cells were enriched for T lymphocytes with a negative-selection kit, adding EpCAM beads for tumor-infiltrating lymphocytes. Memory CD8 T cells were sorted as CD8+CD4-CD45RA- cells regardless of CCR7 expression. Peripheral blood mononuclear cells were isolated by Ficoll-Paque PLUS gradient and cryopreserved before analysis. Populations were sorted on a FACSAria II to over 98% purity, and cell pellets were frozen without culture for TCR sequencing.

The TCR originated in a human donor with head and neck squamous cell carcinoma. The rearrangement combines TRBV27 with TRBJ2-3; 13 bases in the middle match TRBD2. The sample comprised CD8+ T cells sorted from blood. The cell subset or site label here, explained by the study, means: total memory CD8 T cells (CD45RA-CCR7+/-) from blood or uninvolved lymph node. The DNA reads TGTGCCAGCAGTTCGGGACTAGCGGGGAACACAGATACGCAGTATTTT. Its coded protein is CASSSGLAGNTDTQYF.